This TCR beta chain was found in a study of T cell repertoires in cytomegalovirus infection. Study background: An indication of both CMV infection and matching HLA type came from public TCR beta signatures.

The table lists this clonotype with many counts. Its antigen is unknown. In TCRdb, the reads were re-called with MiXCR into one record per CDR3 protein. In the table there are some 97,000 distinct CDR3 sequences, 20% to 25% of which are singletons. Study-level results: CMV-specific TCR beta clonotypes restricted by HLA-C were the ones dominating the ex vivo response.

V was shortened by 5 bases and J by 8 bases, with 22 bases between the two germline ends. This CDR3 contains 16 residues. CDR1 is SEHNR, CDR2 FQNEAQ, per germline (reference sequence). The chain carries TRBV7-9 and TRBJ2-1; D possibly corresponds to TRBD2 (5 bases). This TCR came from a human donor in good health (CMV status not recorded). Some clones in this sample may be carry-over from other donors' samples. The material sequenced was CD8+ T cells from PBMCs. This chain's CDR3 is CASSPATSGVRHEQFF. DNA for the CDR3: TGTGCCAGCAGCCCTGCCACTAGTGGGGTACGGCATGAGCAGTTCTTC.